This TCR beta chain was captured by sequencing in a study of post-analysis software for immune sequencing data (dated by TCRdb to the mid-2010s). Regarding the study in general: Relapsing-remitting, secondary progressive and progressive-relapsing multiple sclerosis were recorded as disease courses, and subtype annotation was lacking for some patients. The multiple sclerosis patient repertoires were compared with approximately 11 previously published healthy control repertoires from donors aged roughly 6 to 25 years. A subset of samples was prepared in parallel using single-end sample barcoding, then pooled and co-amplified after Illumina adapter ligation.

To demonstrate the VDJtools post-analysis software, TCR beta repertoires were profiled from the peripheral blood of 10 to 15 young patients with multiple sclerosis. The multiple sclerosis patients were children and adolescents ranging in age from roughly 6 to 16 years. Between the V and J ends, shortened by 3 bases and 11 bases respectively, the junction contains 13 bases. From its cysteine to its phenylalanine, the CDR3 spans 12 amino acids. Only the CDR3 part of the read is kept: 36 bases, read in frame from the first base. Of note for this clonotype: The antigen it recognizes is unknown. Base qualities are not recorded, but no much larger clone differs from it by a single base.

Points the paper makes about the study in general: Normalized Chao1 diversity was significantly lower in multiple sclerosis patients than controls, suggesting substantial peripheral T-cell clonal expansion. Significantly higher frequencies in patients than in controls were found for roughly 5 TRBV segments, including TRBV5-6, TRBV5-1 and TRBV20-1. Strong co-clustering of samples prepared in the same batch was shown by direct clustering with F measure, prompting a batch-effect correction. The multiple sclerosis patient group was slightly younger than the control group.

To prepare the library, PCR was applied. TCRdb lists the instrument as Illumina HiSeq 2500. To reduce PCR and sequencing biases, unique molecular identifiers were built into the TCR beta cDNA libraries. Per 1 to 10 million input T cells, roughly 0.5 million cDNA molecules were obtained, such that each molecule approximated one T cell. Patient libraries were prepared and sequenced with the same protocol used for the earlier healthy control dataset. Within a given batch, samples were prepared together, multiplexed and sequenced on the same HiSeq lane. Under the source paper's analysis protocol: Raw barcoded reads were processed with MIGEC, and single-read molecular identifier groups were discarded before consensus assembly and CDR3 extraction. VDJtools was used for post-analysis of the clonotype tables, and diversity was normalized by down-sampling every dataset to the size of the smallest sample. In repertoire overlap clustering, CDR3 amino acid sequences, but not nucleotide sequences, were matched to correct batch-related cross-sample contamination. TCRdb trimmed the raw reads at Q25, called clones with MiXCR and kept productive beta chains. A single entry per CDR3 protein holds the most common genes and DNA from its merged rows. None of the V and J calls come from the authors' own analysis; TCRdb made them. Counted in this sample were hundreds of thousands of distinct CDR3 sequences; about a third of them appeared once. The leading ten clones occupy 13% of the sample.

The sample was blood. Rearrangement joined TRBV12-3 or TRBV12-4 to TRBJ1-1; too little of a D gene remains to name it. This clonotype was obtained from a girl aged 10-17 years with multiple sclerosis. The CDR3 protein: CASSFTVAWAFF. The nucleotides read TGTGCCAGCAGTTTTACCGTTGCTTGGGCTTTCTTT.